The 30 T cell receptor beta chains in this list originate from one sample, sequenced in a study of CD8+CD57+ T cells in acquired aplastic anemia. Genomic DNA acted as the template from which TCR beta VDJ combination and CDR3 sequence profiling were carried out. TCRdb processed the reads anew with MiXCR; each CDR3 protein has one entry. Counted here are roughly 38,000 distinct CDR3 sequences, 65% to 80% occurring once; the ten biggest clones make up under 25%. Sequenced material: sorted CD4+, CD8+, or CD8+CD57+ T cells (not recorded which) from PBMCs. These TCRs come from a human donor in good health, serving as a control.

This chain connects TRBV11-1 to TRBJ1-2; TRBD1 matches 9 bases. J lost 4 bases, V lost 5 bases, and 11 bases had no gene match. Looked up from germline, CDR1 is SGHAT and CDR2 is FQDESV (reference sequence). The length of the CDR3 is 16 residues. CDR3 bases: TGTGCCAGCAGCACACCGGGACAGGGATTGGGCTATGGCTACACCTTC. Its protein is CASSTPGQGLGYGYTF.

Only a few counts were recorded for this clonotype. The gene calls are TRBV4-3 and TRBJ1-1; 11 nucleotides agree with TRBD1. Germline trimming cut 6 bases from V and 5 bases from J; bases unmatched to any gene: 5. This CDR3 has 14 residues. CDR1 and CDR2 from the germline V gene are LGHNA and YSLEER. The CDR3 protein is CASSPGTGGTEAFF. As DNA, the CDR3 is TGCGCCAGCAGTCCCGGGACAGGGGGGACTGAAGCTTTCTTT.

This clonotype was observed a handful of times. The chain has TRBV2 and TRBJ2-1; a weak D match, TRBD1 (5 bases). Germline loops: CDR1 SNHLY, CDR2 FYNNEI. V was pared by 6 bases and J by 7 bases, with 16 bases between. The CDR3 length is 14 residues. This chain's CDR3 is CASRLPGIDNEQFF. CDR3 bases: TGTGCCAGCAGGTTGCCAGGGATCGATAATGAGCAGTTCTTC.

Note on this clonotype: Lacking the conserved final phenylalanine or tryptophan, this CDR3 likely reflects a read error. The rearrangement links TRBV5-6 to TRBJ2-7; D is uncertain. CDR1 and CDR2 from the germline V gene are SGHDT and YYEEEE. The V gene lost 0 bases and the J gene lost 6 bases, with 4 bases spanning the gap. The CDR3 runs 11 residues. The CDR3 bases are TGTGCCAGCAGCTTGGCGTTCGAGCAGTACCTC. As protein: CASSLAFEQYL.

In DNA, the CDR3 is TGTGCCACCAGTGAGCAAGGGACTGCCAATGAGCAGTTCTTC. Its translation is CATSEQGTANEQFF. The V gene is TRBV24-1, the J gene TRBJ2-1, with a possible D match to TRBD2 (6 bases). Germline V gene sequence: CDR1 KGHDR, CDR2 SFDVKD. V was clipped by 4 bases and J by 6 bases, with 12 bases between them. The CDR3 runs 14 residues.

This clonotype was counted between two and nine times. V and J are TRBV19 and TRBJ2-1, with D hard to call. The germline V and J ends were trimmed by 5 bases and 9 bases, with 14 bases remaining between them. The CDR3 runs to 13 residues. Germline-derived CDR1 and CDR2 are LNHDA and SQIVND (reference sequence). CDR3 residues: CASSPSWDGEQFF. CDR3 nucleotide sequence: TGTGCCAGTAGTCCTTCATGGGATGGTGAGCAGTTCTTC. The entire variable domain, with the rest obtained from reference TRBV19 and TRBJ2-1, is as follows: DGGITQSPKYLFRKEGQNVTLSCEQNLNHDAMYWYRQDPGQGLRLIYYSQIVNDFQKGDIAEGYSVSREKKESFPLTVTSAQKNPTAFYLCASSPSWDGEQFFGPGTRLTVL.

J is TRBJ1-1 and V is TRBV25-1; tentatively, D is TRBD1 (5 bases). V dropped 6 bases and J dropped 4 bases, with 27 bases sitting between them. The CDR3 consists of 18 residues. Germline CDR1 and CDR2: MGHDK and SYGVNS. The CDR3 sequence: CASSGYRPAQGFSTEAFF. DNA of the CDR3: TGTGCCAGCAGCGGATATCGGCCCGCTCAGGGATTCAGCACTGAAGCTTTCTTT.

The CDR3 sequence: CSASQDRSFGAIYF. The CDR3 coding sequence is TGCAGTGCGTCACAGGACCGTTCTTTTGGGGCCATATATTTT. The rearrangement links TRBV20-1 to TRBJ1-3; tentatively, D is TRBD1 (5 bases). The V gene lost 6 bases and the J gene lost 11 bases, with 23 bases spanning the gap. From germline, CDR1 is DFQATT and CDR2 SNEGSKA (reference sequence). The CDR3 spans 14 residues.

The J gene is TRBJ2-3, the V gene TRBV3-1; the match to TRBD2 covers 12 bases. The CDR3 runs 15 residues. Looked up from germline, CDR1 is LGHDT and CDR2 is YNNKEL (reference sequence). J lost 8 bases, V lost 6 bases, and 9 bases had no gene match. CDR3 DNA sequence: TGTGCCAGCAGTCCTAGCGGGGGGGTCCAGGGTACGCAGTATTTT. This translates into CASSPSGGVQGTQYF.

This clonotype turned up a few times. The chain joins TRBV11-1 to TRBJ2-3, with 11 bases matching TRBD1. The CDR3 extends over 17 amino acids. The V gene's germline CDR1 is SGHAT and CDR2 FQDESV (reference sequence). After removal of 5 bases from V and 0 bases from J, the junction contained 7 bases not matched to a gene. This CDR3 reads CASSTGTGGGSTDTQYF. In nucleotides, the CDR3 is TGTGCCAGCAGCACCGGGACAGGGGGGGGGAGCACAGATACGCAGTATTTT.

This clonotype was counted a single time. This chain joins TRBV12-3 or TRBV12-4 and TRBJ2-1; TRBD1 or TRBD2 may be the D gene (7 bases each). The length of the CDR3 is 15 residues. Trimming removed 6 bases from V and 4 bases from J, with 16 bases in between. This CDR3 is CASSLLQGGYNEQFF. CDR3 DNA: TGTGCCAGCAGCCTCCTCCAGGGGGGGTACAATGAGCAGTTCTTC.

In this sample, this clonotype turned up once. This rearrangement joins TRBV20-1 to TRBJ2-5; 10 bases fit TRBD2. V shed 6 bases, J shed 2 bases, and the junction held 12 bases outside the gene matches. This CDR3 spans 16 amino acids. CDR1 DFQATT and CDR2 SNEGSKA come from the germline V gene (reference sequence). CDR3 region: CSAQKPGLAHQETQYF. For the CDR3, the DNA is TGCAGTGCACAAAAACCGGGACTAGCGCATCAAGAGACCCAGTACTTC.

The rearrangement uses TRBV7-8 and TRBJ2-5; D may be TRBD2 (7 bases). The germline gives CDR1 SGHVS, CDR2 FQNEAQ. The CDR3 is 11 residues long. V was pared by 6 bases and J by 9 bases, with 11 bases between. The DNA for the CDR3 is TGTGCCAGCAGTGAGGGGGGGGCCCAGTACTTC. It is translated as CASSEGGAQYF.

The count of this clonotype is one. The V call is TRBV29-1, the J call TRBJ1-2, with TRBD1 identical over 7 bases. Per the germline V gene, CDR1 is SQVTM and CDR2 is ANQGSEA. The V segment lost 6 bases and the J segment 7 bases; nucleotides outside the gene matches: 8. The CDR3 covers 12 residues. As DNA, the CDR3 is TGCAGCGTAGCCACAGGGGCGGGTGGCTACACCTTC. Amino acid sequence: CSVATGAGGYTF.

This clonotype was recorded once. The genes are TRBV19 and TRBJ1-2, with D possibly TRBD1 on 6 matching bases. Germline V gene data show CDR1 as LNHDA and CDR2 as SQIVND (reference sequence). The CDR3 has 15 amino acids. Trimming removed 4 bases at V and 2 bases at J, with 14 bases between. The CDR3, as DNA: TGTGCCAGTAGTACAACCGGACAGACCAACTATGGCTACACCTTC. Translating gives CASSTTGQTNYGYTF.

V and J are TRBV20-1 and TRBJ2-7, with TRBD2 matching 11 bases. J gave up 5 bases and V 0 bases, and 9 bases lay outside the gene matches. The CDR3 is 16 amino acids. Germline loops: CDR1 DFQATT, CDR2 SNEGSKA (reference sequence). The CDR3 coding sequence is TGCAGTGCTAGAGATTCGAGACTAGCGGGACTCGACGAGCAGTACTTC. Encoded protein: CSARDSRLAGLDEQYF.

This clonotype occurred once. The rearrangement uses TRBV5-1 and TRBJ2-7, with 7 nucleotides matching TRBD1. Trimming cost V 2 bases and J 2 bases; bases outside gene matches: 4. This CDR3 has 14 amino acids. Germline V CDR1 and CDR2: SGHRS, YFSETQ. CDR3 in DNA: TGCGCCAGCAGCTTAGGGGGCATGGCCTACGAGCAGTACTTC. Protein sequence: CASSLGGMAYEQYF. Together with reference TRBV5-1 and TRBJ2-7, the CDR3 gives the full variable domain: KAGVTQTPRYLIKTRGQQVTLSCSPISGHRSVSWYQQTPGQGLQFLFEYFSETQRNKGNFPGRFSGRQFSNSRSEMNVSTLELGDSALYLCASSLGGMAYEQYFGPGTRLTVT.

The chain is built from TRBV6-1 and TRBJ2-1; D is unclear. Looked up from germline, CDR1 is MNHNS and CDR2 is SASEGT. The V and J ends lost 6 bases and 5 bases respectively, with 5 bases between them. CDR3 size: 11 residues. The CDR3 DNA reads as TGTGCCAGCAGGCGGAACAATGAGCAGTTCTTC. Residues: CASRRNNEQFF.

The chain joins TRBV7-2 to TRBJ2-5; tentatively, D is TRBD2 (6 bases). Germline V gives CDR1 SGHTA, CDR2 FQGNSA. Trimming removed 4 bases from V and 5 bases from J, with 17 bases in between. The CDR3 is made up of 15 amino acids. CDR3 in DNA: TGTGCCAGCAGCTCAATAGCGGACAAAGAGGAGACCCAGTACTTC. It translates to CASSSIADKEETQYF.

The chain couples TRBV19 to TRBJ1-1; 12 bases map to TRBD1. Trimming took 6 bases from V and 5 from J; bases not matched to a gene: 7. Germline V CDR1 and CDR2: LNHDA, SQIVND (reference sequence). CDR3 size: 15 residues. In DNA form, the CDR3 reads TGTGCCAGTAGAGGGGGGACAGGGGGCTGGACTGAAGCTTTCTTT. Translating it yields CASRGGTGGWTEAFF.

Concerning this clonotype itself: A read error is likely, as this CDR3 ends without the conserved phenylalanine or tryptophan. V gene TRBV2 combines with J gene TRBJ1-2, with unresolved D. Germline V gene data show CDR1 as SNHLY and CDR2 as FYNNEI. V was shortened by 6 bases and J by 1 base, with 21 bases between the two germline ends. The CDR3 contains 17 residues. The CDR3 sequence is CASRGIIPPPFNYGYTS. For the CDR3, the DNA is TGTGCCAGCAGGGGTATAATCCCCCCCCCCTTTAACTATGGCTACACCTCC.

This rearrangement joins TRBV7-8 to TRBJ2-7, with 9 bases lining up with TRBD1. The V segment lost 5 bases and the J segment 5 bases; nucleotides outside the gene matches: 10. The germline V gene encodes CDR1 SGHVS and CDR2 FQNEAQ. This CDR3 is 15 amino acids long. This chain's CDR3 is CASSQPGQGLHEQYF. The CDR3 DNA reads as TGTGCCAGCAGCCAGCCGGGACAGGGTCTACACGAGCAGTACTTC.

This clonotype was found a few times. The chain combines TRBV25-1 with TRBJ2-7; 7 positions match TRBD2. Germline values: CDR1 MGHDK, CDR2 SYGVNS. V shed 1 base and J 6 bases; nucleotides not matched to a gene: 9. The CDR3 is 15 amino acids. In DNA, the CDR3 is TGTGCCAGCAGTGAATTGGGAGGGAAGGAGGGCGAGCAGTACTTC. Protein product: CASSELGGKEGEQYF.

V is TRBV15 and J is TRBJ1-2; D may be TRBD1 (5 bases). Germline CDR1 reads LNHNV; CDR2 reads YYDKDF (reference sequence). The CDR3 covers 13 residues. Trimming took 3 bases from V and 8 from J, leaving 13 bases between them. DNA of the CDR3: TGTGCCACCAGCAGGGCGAAGGGGAGCGGCTACACCTTC. It yields the protein CATSRAKGSGYTF.

Only a few counts were recorded for this clonotype. The genes are TRBV2 and TRBJ2-5; 11 bases map to TRBD2. The ends lost 7 bases at V and 4 bases at J; junction bases unmatched: 8. Germline loops: CDR1 SNHLY, CDR2 FYNNEI. There are 15 residues in the CDR3. The chain's CDR3 is CASKLAGAGLETQYF. CDR3 in DNA: TGTGCCAGCAAACTAGCGGGGGCAGGTTTAGAGACCCAGTACTTC.

This chain connects TRBV7-2 to TRBJ1-6, with D maybe TRBD1 (5 bases). From germline, CDR1 is SGHTA and CDR2 FQGNSA. The CDR3 is 13 amino acids. Trimming shortened V by 4 bases and J by 10 bases, and 11 bases separated the two germline ends. Here the CDR3 reads CASSYRTASPLHF. CDR3 sequence (DNA): TGTGCCAGCAGCTACAGGACGGCATCACCCCTCCACTTT.

The V gene is TRBV19, the J gene TRBJ2-3; D gene ambiguous. Looked up from germline, CDR1 is LNHDA and CDR2 is SQIVND (reference sequence). This CDR3 is 15 amino acids long. V lost 7 bases, J lost 2 bases, and 16 bases lay in between. The CDR3 coding sequence is TGTGCCAGTACGTCAGGTTCCTGGTACACAGATACGCAGTATTTT. Translating it yields CASTSGSWYTDTQYF.

V usage is TRBV2 and J usage is TRBJ2-1; TRBD2 aligns across 11 bases. V lost 8 bases to trimming and J lost 4 bases; unmatched junction nucleotides: 7. Germline V gives CDR1 SNHLY, CDR2 FYNNEI. There are 15 residues in the CDR3. This chain's CDR3 is CASPRASGRYNEQFF. DNA of the CDR3: TGTGCCAGCCCTCGGGCTAGCGGGAGGTACAATGAGCAGTTCTTC.

V and J are TRBV24-1 and TRBJ2-5; D remains ambiguous. V lost 3 bases and J 7 bases, leaving 14 bases between the germline ends. The CDR3 totals 14 residues. The germline V gene encodes CDR1 KGHDR and CDR2 SFDVKD. CDR3 protein: CATSDTTASGTQYF. The CDR3 DNA reads as TGTGCCACCAGTGATACCACAGCGTCAGGGACCCAGTACTTC.

J is TRBJ2-1 and V is TRBV2, with no clear D. This CDR3 has 13 residues. V was trimmed by 5 bases and J by 4 bases, leaving 9 bases between them. Germline V lookup: CDR1 SNHLY, CDR2 FYNNEI. CDR3 loop: CASSPLPYNEQFF. The CDR3 bases are TGTGCCAGCAGTCCCCTACCGTACAATGAGCAGTTCTTC.